This TCR beta chain was documented in a study of blood T cell repertoires in COVID-19. Study-level background: In each case, the material was cDNA or gDNA derived from T cells, B-cell-depleted T cells, or PBMCs.

Trimming removed 1 base at V and 10 bases at J, with 13 bases between. CDR1 is MNHNS, CDR2 SASEGT, per germline. The CDR3 totals 14 residues. Under the authors' procedure: Counts of nucleated cells, estimated from reference gene primer amplification, were obtained. Produced via immunoSEQ multiplex PCR; TCRdb's table is partial and in-frame only. The V and J calls and clone size are taken from that table; D and trimming were inferred from the DNA. The sample holds about 74,000 clones, 91% seen once. Material: peripheral blood. The rearrangement uses TRBV6-1 and TRBJ1-4; TRBD1 is a possible D gene (5 bases). This receptor was obtained from a woman aged 55-70 years with active COVID-19. The CDR3 bases are TGTGCCAGCAGTGAAGTAATCAGGGAAGCAAAACTGTTTTTT. It yields the protein CASSEVIREAKLFF.